The 25 T cell receptor beta chains below all came from one sample that was sequenced in a study of shared clonotypes between healthy human individuals. The method was immunoSEQ multiplex PCR; TCRdb's version includes in-frame clones alone and lacks a portion of them. The sample has about 2,200,000 clones; roughly 91% are singletons. Naive CD8 isolation took CD45RO-negative cells positively selected for CCR7 and excluded terminally differentiated effector memory CD45RA+ cells. Source material: naive CD8+ T cells from PBMCs. The source is a man between 18 and 35 years old in good health. Some clones in this sample may be carry-over from other donors' samples.

V usage is TRBV14 and J usage is TRBJ2-7; D unresolved. The CDR3 has 13 amino acids. Trimming stripped 6 bases from V and 3 bases from J, with 12 bases between. Germline CDR1 and CDR2: SGHDN and FVKESK. The CDR3 protein is CASREDGFYEQYF. DNA for the CDR3: TGTGCCAGCAGAGAGGACGGGTTCTACGAGCAGTACTTC.

V is TRBV7-8 and J is TRBJ2-2, with a possible D match to TRBD2 (6 bases). Germline values: CDR1 SGHVS, CDR2 FQNEAQ. The CDR3 spans 16 residues. The V gene lost 4 bases and the J gene lost 4 bases, with 16 bases spanning the gap. The CDR3 loop reads CASSSLAGLITGELFF. The CDR3 nucleotides are TGTGCCAGCAGCTCTCTCGCGGGACTCATCACCGGGGAGCTGTTTTTT.

The chain combines TRBV7-9 with TRBJ2-3, with 8 bases lining up with TRBD1. V trimming: 11 bases; J trimming: 5 bases; junction bases outside the gene matches: 9. CDR1 is SEHNR and CDR2 is FQNEAQ in the germline V gene (reference sequence). This CDR3 is 13 amino acids long. CDR3 residues: CAPVPGGVDTQYF. The CDR3 DNA reads TGTGCCCCCGTCCCAGGGGGCGTAGATACGCAGTATTTT. Full variable domain (outside the CDR3, taken from reference TRBV7-9 and TRBJ2-3): DTGVSQNPRHKITKRGQNVTFRCDPISEHNRLYWYRQTLGQGPEFLTYFQNEAQLEKSRLLSDRFSAERPKGSFSTLEIQRTEQGDSAMYLCAPVPGGVDTQYFGPGTRLTVL.

The rearrangement joins TRBV10-2 to TRBJ2-7, with TRBD2 as a possible D gene (6 bases). From germline, CDR1 is WSHSY and CDR2 SAAADI. This CDR3 region has 15 residues. The V end was cut by 4 bases, the J end by 6 bases, with 19 bases between. CDR3 sequence: CASSGPGEEGAEQYF. CDR3 in DNA: TGCGCCAGCAGTGGCCCTGGGGAGGAGGGAGCCGAGCAGTACTTC.

V and J are TRBV19 and TRBJ1-5, with D maybe TRBD1 (5 bases). The CDR3 sequence is 15 residues long. Trimming took 1 base from V and 6 from J, leaving 13 bases between them. The V gene's germline CDR1 is LNHDA and CDR2 SQIVND (reference sequence). In nucleotides, the CDR3 is TGTGCCAGTAGTATAGTTCCAGGGTCCACTCAGCCCCAGCATTTT. This sequence encodes CASSIVPGSTQPQHF. Full variable domain (remainder filled in from reference TRBV19 and TRBJ1-5): DGGITQSPKYLFRKEGQNVTLSCEQNLNHDAMYWYRQDPGQGLRLIYYSQIVNDFQKGDIAEGYSVSREKKESFPLTVTSAQKNPTAFYLCASSIVPGSTQPQHFGDGTRLSIL.

The chain couples TRBV7-8 to TRBJ1-5; 8 bases fit TRBD1. The CDR3 extends over 16 amino acids. Trimming took 3 bases from V and 6 from J; bases not matched to a gene: 10. Germline V gene lookup returns CDR1 SGHVS and CDR2 FQNEAQ. The CDR3: CASSFRGTGGIQPQHF. The DNA of the CDR3 is TGTGCCAGCAGCTTTCGGGGGACAGGAGGAATTCAGCCCCAGCATTTT.

The CDR3 reads CATSRGYRDNYGYTF. The CDR3 region has the DNA TGTGCCACCAGCAGAGGGTACAGGGACAACTATGGCTACACCTTC. The chain joins TRBV15 to TRBJ1-2; weak D call: TRBD1 (6 bases). The length of the CDR3 is 15 residues. Germline V gives CDR1 LNHNV, CDR2 YYDKDF (reference sequence). The ends were cut back, 1 base at V and 2 bases at J, with 11 bases in the middle.

Points on this clone: This sample includes further DNA sequences coding for the same CDR3. The V gene is TRBV27, the J gene TRBJ2-1, with D possibly being TRBD1 (5 bases). Trimming took off 2 bases at V and 9 bases at J, with 8 bases between the two ends. The length of the CDR3 is 12 residues. Per the germline V gene, CDR1 is MNHEY and CDR2 is SMNVEV (reference sequence). Written as DNA, the CDR3 is TGTGCCAGCAGTTTAAGGGGCGGTGAGCAGTTCTTC. Its translation is CASSLRGGEQFF.

The V call is TRBV6-5, the J call TRBJ2-5; possibly TRBD1 or TRBD2 for D (6 bases each). Germline V gene data show CDR1 as MNHEY and CDR2 as SVGAGI. Deletions cut 8 bases from V and 1 base from J, with 14 bases between. This CDR3 region has 14 residues. For the CDR3, the DNA is TGTGCCAGCCAATCCCGGGGGCGCCAAGAGACCCAGTACTTC. This codes for CASQSRGRQETQYF.

The chain combines TRBV19 with TRBJ2-2, with 9 bases lining up with TRBD1. V shed 5 bases, J shed 6 bases, and the junction held 7 bases outside the gene matches. In germline, CDR1 is LNHDA, CDR2 SQIVND (reference sequence). CDR3 length equals 15 residues. Written as DNA, the CDR3 is TGTGCCAGTAGTTTCGGGACAGGGAAGGCCGGGGAGCTGTTTTTT. This codes for CASSFGTGKAGELFF.

J is TRBJ1-3 and V is TRBV7-8, with 9 bases lining up with TRBD1. Looked up from germline, CDR1 is SGHVS and CDR2 is FQNEAQ. Losses at the gene ends were 4 bases for V and 8 bases for J; bases not matched to a gene: 6. This CDR3 region has 14 residues. CDR3 sequence: CASSWGQGGDTIYF. In nucleotides, the CDR3 is TGTGCCAGCAGCTGGGGACAGGGAGGCGACACCATATATTTT.

V is TRBV5-1 and J is TRBJ2-3; the D is unclear. The germline CDR1 and CDR2 sequences are SGHRS and YFSETQ. Trimming took 6 bases from V and 0 from J, leaving 11 bases between them. The CDR3 is 14 amino acids. Written as DNA, the CDR3 is TGCGCCAGCACCCTGGCGTACAGCACAGATACGCAGTATTTT. The encoded protein is CASTLAYSTDTQYF.

V usage is TRBV23-1 and J usage is TRBJ1-1; D is possibly TRBD1 (6 bases). TRBV23-1 is treated as an ORF (open reading frame) with a function not yet certain. Trimming pared 8 bases from V and 5 bases from J, leaving 18 bases between. The length of the CDR3 is 14 residues. The CDR3 DNA reads as TGCGCCAGCGGGTGTGAGGGGGTAAGGACTGAAGCTTTCTTT. Its protein is CASGCEGVRTEAFF.

The chain carries TRBV19 and TRBJ2-7; TRBD1 matches 11 bases. V gave up 3 bases and J gave up 3 bases; unmatched junction bases: 4. The length of the CDR3 is 15 residues. Germline CDR1 and CDR2: LNHDA and SQIVND (reference sequence). CDR3 sequence reads: CASSIWTGGNYEQYF. The CDR3 DNA follows: TGTGCCAGTAGTATTTGGACAGGGGGCAACTACGAGCAGTACTTC.

This clone was seen just once. The chain links TRBV9 to TRBJ2-2; D is ambiguous. This CDR3 spans 14 amino acids. V was pared by 0 bases and J by 3 bases, with 6 bases between. Germline V gives CDR1 SGDLS, CDR2 YYNGEE. The CDR3 loop is CASSVEAHTGELFF. The DNA for the CDR3 is TGTGCCAGCAGCGTAGAGGCCCACACCGGGGAGCTGTTTTTT.

This clone has only a few counts. This sequence joins TRBV28 and TRBJ1-1, with D possibly being TRBD1 (5 bases). Germline V gives CDR1 MDHEN, CDR2 SYDVKM. V was shortened by 6 bases and J by 0 bases, with 8 bases between the two germline ends. CDR3 length equals 13 residues. The CDR3 loop reads CASRGLVNTEAFF. CDR3 sequence (DNA): TGTGCCAGCAGGGGGCTGGTGAACACTGAAGCTTTCTTT.

The chain uses TRBV7-9 and TRBJ1-1; no clear D. The CDR3 runs to 14 residues. From germline, CDR1 is SEHNR and CDR2 FQNEAQ (reference sequence). V lost 5 bases, J lost 5 bases, and 15 bases lay in between. The CDR3 region is CASSPHEMGTEAFF. The CDR3, as DNA: TGTGCCAGCAGCCCGCACGAGATGGGGACTGAAGCTTTCTTT.

This chain links TRBV19 with TRBJ1-1, with 8 bases aligning to TRBD1. With V trimmed by 5 bases and J by 7 bases, 9 bases remained unmatched. The germline gives CDR1 LNHDA, CDR2 SQIVND (reference sequence). The CDR3 contains 14 residues. The CDR3 DNA follows: TGTGCCAGTAGTCTACAGGGGGTCCCGGGTGAAGCTTTCTTT. It encodes CASSLQGVPGEAFF.

The V call is TRBV15, the J call TRBJ2-1, with D possibly being TRBD1 or TRBD2 (6 bases each). Looked up from germline, CDR1 is LNHNV and CDR2 is YYDKDF (reference sequence). The CDR3 contains 16 residues. Trimming removed 5 bases at V and 4 bases at J, with 18 bases between. CDR3 sequence (DNA): TGTGCCACCAGCCCCCGTTCAAGAGGGGGGTACAATGAGCAGTTCTTC. As protein: CATSPRSRGGYNEQFF.

This chain joins TRBV15 and TRBJ2-1, with TRBD1 as a possible D gene (5 bases). V was cut by 0 bases and J by 8 bases, with 14 bases left in between. Per the germline V gene, CDR1 is LNHNV and CDR2 is YYDKDF (reference sequence). The CDR3 consists of 15 residues. As DNA, the CDR3 is TGTGCCACCAGCAGAGAATTTTCAGGGCGCGATGAGCAGTTCTTC. As protein: CATSREFSGRDEQFF. The variable domain in full, with the rest retrieved from reference TRBV15 and TRBJ2-1, is DAMVIQNPRYQVTQFGKPVTLSCSQTLNHNVMYWYQQKSSQAPKLLFHYYDKDFNNEADTPDNFQSRRPNTSFCFLDIRSPGLGDTAMYLCATSREFSGRDEQFFGPGTRLTVL.

In its sample, this clone was seen once. The chain is built from TRBV7-9 and TRBJ2-1; D call uncertain. The length of the CDR3 is 19 residues. The V end was cut by 1 base, the J end by 0 bases, with 19 bases between. CDR1 and CDR2 (germline): SEHNR, FQNEAQ (reference sequence). In DNA form, the CDR3 reads TGTGCCAGCAGCTTAGATATTATCCGACACAAGAACTCCTACAATGAGCAGTTCTTC. This sequence encodes CASSLDIIRHKNSYNEQFF.

This clone was observed once. The gene calls are TRBV6-6 and TRBJ2-7; D is unclear. V was clipped by 3 bases and J by 6 bases, with 18 bases between them. Germline-derived CDR1 and CDR2 are MNHNY and SVGAGI (reference sequence). This CDR3 region has 15 residues. The CDR3 loop is CASSYGSGSRPEQYF. CDR3 DNA sequence: TGTGCCAGCAGTTATGGTTCCGGTTCTCGCCCCGAGCAGTACTTC.

The chain links TRBV5-5 to TRBJ1-2, with D possibly being TRBD1 (5 bases). The CDR3 contains 12 residues. Germline V gives CDR1 SGHKS, CDR2 YYEKEE (reference sequence). Trimming took off 4 bases at V and 6 bases at J, with 10 bases between the two ends. The CDR3 loop is CASSTRDHGYTF. DNA for the CDR3: TGTGCCAGCAGCACGAGGGACCATGGCTACACCTTC.

This clone was detected once. This rearrangement joins TRBV4-3 to TRBJ2-1; possibly TRBD1 for D (6 bases). The germline gives CDR1 LGHNA, CDR2 YSLEER. There are 16 residues in the CDR3. V was pared by 3 bases and J by 4 bases, with 16 bases between. Here the CDR3 reads CASSHFPRTEYNEQFF. CDR3 nucleotide sequence: TGCGCCAGCAGCCACTTCCCCCGGACAGAATACAATGAGCAGTTCTTC.

The chain employs TRBV6-5 and TRBJ2-7, with D hard to call. The CDR3 consists of 14 residues. V lost 6 bases and J lost 2, with 14 bases in between. Germline V gives CDR1 MNHEY, CDR2 SVGAGI. CDR3 DNA sequence: TGTGCCAGCAGGATCAACGGTGAGGCCTACGAGCAGTACTTC. Translation: CASRINGEAYEQYF.